This T cell receptor (beta chain) appears in the sequencing data of a study of T-cell reconstitution after alpha-beta-depleted transplantation in children. A library of TCRbeta sequences, prepared with unique molecular identifiers, was generated. TCRdb reprocessed the PCR reads with MiXCR, giving one entry per CDR3 protein. The data show some 550,000 distinct CDR3 sequences, under 25% seen once. This clonotype has ten or more counts. The CDR3 runs 13 residues. J lost 2 bases, V lost 5 bases, and 4 bases had no gene match. Germline V gives CDR1 SQVTM, CDR2 ANQGSEA. Sample: PBMCs, mostly from graft donor cells, taken 360 days after TCRalphabeta/CD19-depleted stem cell transplant. This chain uses TRBV29-1 with TRBJ2-3, with 7 bases matching TRBD2. The TCR originated in a boy in the first two years of life who had a stem cell transplant for acute myeloid leukemia, so the T cells may come from the graft donor. CDR3 amino acids: CSVSREATDTQYF. The CDR3 nucleotides are TGCAGCGTTTCTCGGGAGGCCACAGATACGCAGTATTTT.